These T cell receptor beta chains were read from a single sample in a study of T cells in localized non-small cell lung cancer. Only in-frame clones appear in the TCRdb table, and some are missing; sequencing was by immunoSEQ multiplex PCR. The sample includes about 78,000 clones, just under 85% of them seen just once. The input for sequencing was peripheral blood, taken before any cancer treatment. The source of these receptors is a man aged 40 to 75 with stage I lung adenocarcinoma. CDR3s include the opening cysteine and the closing phenylalanine or tryptophan. Fields, in order: clone size, D gene, J gene, V gene, CDR3 DNA, CDR3 protein. A D gene is named only where the DNA matches it firmly. Some rows mark clone size as missing; the rest say once, few, many or name a class of expanded clone.

clone_size: NA
d_call: NA
j_call: TRBJ1-1
v_call: TRBV7-9
cdr3_nt: TGTGCCAGCAGCTCAGGGAGGACTGAAGCTTTCTTT
cdr3_aa: CASSSGRTEAFF

clone_size: NA
d_call: NA
j_call: TRBJ1-3
v_call: TRBV7-2
cdr3_nt: TGTGCCAGCAGCCCCTTATCCACCTCTGGAAACACCATATATTTT
cdr3_aa: CASSPLSTSGNTIYF

clone_size: NA
d_call: TRBD1
j_call: TRBJ1-1
v_call: TRBV6-4
cdr3_nt: TGTGCCAGCAGTAAGACAGGGGAGCTGAACACTGAAGCTTTCTTT
cdr3_aa: CASSKTGELNTEAFF

clone_size: NA
d_call: NA
j_call: TRBJ1-2
v_call: TRBV11-2
cdr3_nt: TGTGCCAGCAGCTTAAATCCGGGCTGGGTTGGCTACACCTTC
cdr3_aa: CASSLNPGWVGYTF

clone_size: NA
d_call: TRBD1
j_call: TRBJ1-2
v_call: TRBV30
cdr3_nt: TGTGCCTGGAGTTACGGACAGGGGAGGGGGGCCTATGGCTACACCTTC
cdr3_aa: CAWSYGQGRGAYGYTF

clone_size: NA
d_call: TRBD1
j_call: TRBJ1-5
v_call: TRBV18
cdr3_nt: TGTGCCAGCTCACCCCTCGGACAGGGGGGAGCAAATCAGCCCCAGCATTTT
cdr3_aa: CASSPLGQGGANQPQHF

clone_size: NA
d_call: TRBD1
j_call: TRBJ1-5
v_call: TRBV30
cdr3_nt: TGTGCCTGGAGTGATTACCCGACAGGGAATCAGCCCCAGCATTTT
cdr3_aa: CAWSDYPTGNQPQHF

clone_size: once
d_call: NA
j_call: TRBJ2-5
v_call: TRBV7-2
cdr3_nt: TGTGCCAGCAGCCAGAGGGCAGGCCGACTCCAAGAGACCCAGTACTTC
cdr3_aa: CASSQRAGRLQETQYF

clone_size: NA
d_call: NA
j_call: TRBJ2-7
v_call: TRBV4-1
cdr3_nt: TGCGCCAGCAGCCAAGTAGAGAACAGTCTCCCAGAGCAGTACTTC
cdr3_aa: CASSQVENSLPEQYF

clone_size: NA
d_call: NA
j_call: TRBJ2-2
v_call: TRBV30
cdr3_nt: TGTGCCTGGAGGTTGGGTGGGACGAGTACCGGGGAGCTGTTTTTT
cdr3_aa: CAWRLGGTSTGELFF

clone_size: NA
d_call: TRBD1
j_call: TRBJ2-1
v_call: TRBV12-5
cdr3_nt: TGTGCTAGTGGTTTGGTAGGTCCCGGCCGGGACAGGGGTATAGGTGAGCAGTTCTTC
cdr3_aa: CASGLVGPGRDRGIGEQFF

clone_size: NA
d_call: NA
j_call: TRBJ2-4
v_call: TRBV2
cdr3_nt: TGTGCCAGCAGGGCGGGACCCCCTGCGCAAAACATTCAGTACTTC
cdr3_aa: CASRAGPPAQNIQYF

clone_size: NA
d_call: NA
j_call: TRBJ1-1
v_call: TRBV27
cdr3_nt: TGTGCCAGCAAAGCAGGGGTGAACACTGAAGCTTTCTTT
cdr3_aa: CASKAGVNTEAFF

clone_size: NA
d_call: NA
j_call: TRBJ2-5
v_call: TRBV6-1
cdr3_nt: TGTGCCAGCCTCCAAGGCCTAGGAGAGACCCAGTACTTC
cdr3_aa: CASLQGLGETQYF

clone_size: NA
d_call: NA
j_call: TRBJ2-1
v_call: TRBV6-1
cdr3_nt: TGTGCCAGCAGTGAATGGAATGAGCAGTTCTTC
cdr3_aa: CASSEWNEQFF

clone_size: NA
d_call: NA
j_call: TRBJ1-2
v_call: TRBV5-6
cdr3_nt: TGTGCCAGCAGTCCCGGGACAAGAATTCGCTATGGCTACACCTTC
cdr3_aa: CASSPGTRIRYGYTF

clone_size: NA
d_call: NA
j_call: TRBJ1-2
v_call: TRBV6-5
cdr3_nt: TGTGCCAGCAGTGAGGGGGAGTCGCCCTATGGCTACACCTTC
cdr3_aa: CASSEGESPYGYTF

clone_size: NA
d_call: TRBD1
j_call: TRBJ1-5
v_call: TRBV19
cdr3_nt: TGTGCCAGTAGTATTCTCCTTAGGGGGACAGAATATCAGCCCCAGCATTTT
cdr3_aa: CASSILLRGTEYQPQHF

clone_size: few
d_call: TRBD1
j_call: TRBJ1-1
v_call: TRBV7-9
cdr3_nt: TGTGCCAGCTCGCCGACAGGGGGTCGGTCTGACACTGAAGCTTTCTTT
cdr3_aa: CASSPTGGRSDTEAFF

clone_size: NA
d_call: TRBD2
j_call: TRBJ2-3
v_call: TRBV5-4
cdr3_nt: TGTGCCAGCAGCTTGAAGCGGGGGGGCCAAGATACGCAGTATTTT
cdr3_aa: CASSLKRGGQDTQYF

clone_size: NA
d_call: NA
j_call: TRBJ2-7
v_call: TRBV19
cdr3_nt: TGTGCCATCTCGTTGGGAATAGGTAACGAGCAGTACTTC
cdr3_aa: CAISLGIGNEQYF

clone_size: NA
d_call: TRBD1
j_call: TRBJ2-1
v_call: TRBV19
cdr3_nt: TGTGCCAGTAGTATGGCACAGGGGCGCCGTGAGCAGTTCTTC
cdr3_aa: CASSMAQGRREQFF

clone_size: once
d_call: NA
j_call: TRBJ2-2
v_call: TRBV7-8
cdr3_nt: TGTGCCAGCTCCCGTAGGGGCACCGGGGAGCTGTTTTTT
cdr3_aa: CASSRRGTGELFF

clone_size: NA
d_call: TRBD1
j_call: TRBJ2-7
v_call: TRBV5-1
cdr3_nt: TGCGCCAGCAGCTTTACAGGGGGCATCGACGAGCAGTACTTC
cdr3_aa: CASSFTGGIDEQYF

clone_size: once
d_call: TRBD1
j_call: TRBJ1-2
v_call: TRBV19
cdr3_nt: TGTGCCACCCTAGGACAGGGTGTGGTTGGCTACACCTTC
cdr3_aa: CATLGQGVVGYTF

clone_size: NA
d_call: NA
j_call: TRBJ2-3
v_call: TRBV5-5
cdr3_nt: TGTGCCAGCAATATCGATACCCAGGGTACGCAGTATTTT
cdr3_aa: CASNIDTQGTQYF

clone_size: NA
d_call: NA
j_call: TRBJ2-7
v_call: TRBV10-1
cdr3_nt: TGCGCCAGCATGCCTCCGGACACTCAAACCTACGAGCAGTACTTC
cdr3_aa: CASMPPDTQTYEQYF

clone_size: few
d_call: NA
j_call: TRBJ2-1
v_call: TRBV5-1
cdr3_nt: TGCGCCAGCAGCTTGGCTAGTCGCGATGAGCAGTTCTTC
cdr3_aa: CASSLASRDEQFF

clone_size: NA
d_call: NA
j_call: TRBJ2-5
v_call: TRBV2
cdr3_nt: TGTGCCAGCAGTCAGGGCGAGACCCAGTACTTC
cdr3_aa: CASSQGETQYF

clone_size: NA
d_call: NA
j_call: TRBJ2-7
v_call: TRBV5-4
cdr3_nt: TGTGCCAGCAGCTTTTCCCCGGGGGCGGCCTACGAGCAGTACTTC
cdr3_aa: CASSFSPGAAYEQYF

clone_size: NA
d_call: TRBD2
j_call: TRBJ2-1
v_call: TRBV28
cdr3_nt: TGTGCCAGCAGACTAGCGGGAGGGAATGAGCAGTTCTTC
cdr3_aa: CASRLAGGNEQFF

clone_size: NA
d_call: TRBD2
j_call: TRBJ2-7
v_call: TRBV27
cdr3_nt: TGTGCCAGCAGTCCACTAGCGGGTGTTGGGTCCTACGAGCAGTACTTC
cdr3_aa: CASSPLAGVGSYEQYF

clone_size: once
d_call: NA
j_call: TRBJ2-5
v_call: TRBV30
cdr3_nt: TGTGCCTGCCTGGAGGCCCAGTACTTC
cdr3_aa: CACLEAQYF